The 18 T cell receptor beta chains reported below all come from one sample, sequenced in a study of CD4 T cells in relation to SARS-CoV-2 and coronaviruses. Assay: immunoSEQ multiplex PCR; the TCRdb copy retains only in-frame clones and omits some. The sample has around 65,000 clones, 87% seen once; the top ten hold 1.5% to 2%. Before the COVID-19 pandemic, during about 2010-2019, CD4+ T cells were taken from unexposed donors. Specimen: memory CD4+ T cells from PBMCs. Receptors originate from a human donor in good health.

This clone was counted only a few times. This chain uses TRBV7-3 with TRBJ2-1; 11 bases agree with TRBD2. V shed 5 bases and J 2 bases; nucleotides not matched to a gene: 2. The CDR3 length is 15 residues. Germline CDR1 and CDR2: SGHTA and FQGTGA. The CDR3 is CASSPSGGTYNEQFF. DNA for the CDR3: TGTGCCAGCAGCCCTAGCGGGGGGACCTACAATGAGCAGTTCTTC.

The chain has TRBV6-2 or TRBV6-3 and TRBJ1-2; 10 bases agree with TRBD1. Per the germline V gene, CDR1 is MNHEY and CDR2 is SVGEGT. This CDR3 has 15 residues. The V segment lost 5 bases and the J segment 4 bases; nucleotides outside the gene matches: 7. In nucleotides, the CDR3 is TGTGCCAGCAGTCGATCCGGGACAGGGGCCTATGGCTACACCTTC. It yields the protein CASSRSGTGAYGYTF.

The rearrangement links TRBV18 to TRBJ1-2, with D unresolved. Germline V gene data show CDR1 as KGHSH and CDR2 as LQKENI. Deletions cut 2 bases from V and 5 bases from J, with 18 bases between. The CDR3 has 16 residues. CDR3 sequence reads: CASSPTAFGPFYGYTF. The CDR3 DNA sequence: TGTGCCAGCTCACCAACAGCTTTCGGTCCGTTTTATGGCTACACCTTC.

The chain recombines TRBV6-1 with TRBJ1-6; TRBD1 matches 8 bases. Germline V gene data show CDR1 as MNHNS and CDR2 as SASEGT. The CDR3 has 15 amino acids. With 6 bases clipped from V and 9 bases from J, the junction kept 10 bases outside the gene matches. This CDR3 reads CASRPQGATGSPLHF. CDR3 sequence (DNA): TGTGCCAGCAGACCCCAGGGGGCCACAGGTTCACCCCTCCACTTT.

This chain joins TRBV7-3 and TRBJ2-6, with unresolved D. Germline V gene data show CDR1 as SGHTA and CDR2 as FQGTGA. This CDR3 is built from 17 residues. Trimming removed 1 base at V and 0 bases at J, with 10 bases between. The CDR3 sequence is CASSLSSTISGANVLTF. CDR3 coding DNA: TGTGCCAGCAGCTTAAGTAGCACGATCTCTGGGGCCAACGTCCTGACTTTC.

About this clone itself: The sample carries other DNA sequences with the same CDR3. The CDR3 spells CSARANYGYTF. The CDR3 DNA follows: TGCAGTGCTAGAGCCAACTATGGCTACACCTTC. This chain connects TRBV20-1 to TRBJ1-2; D not resolved. Germline lookup yields CDR1 DFQATT and CDR2 SNEGSKA (reference sequence). The CDR3 totals 11 residues. V dropped 1 base and J dropped 2 bases, with 2 bases sitting between them.

The chain recombines TRBV18 with TRBJ2-3; possible D gene TRBD1, 5 bases. This CDR3 region has 13 residues. Germline V gene data show CDR1 as KGHSH and CDR2 as LQKENI. V lost 2 bases and J 4 bases, leaving 7 bases between the germline ends. CDR3 in amino acids: CASSPLGADTQYF. The CDR3, as DNA: TGTGCCAGCTCACCATTAGGGGCAGATACGCAGTATTTT.

The V gene is TRBV6-1, the J gene TRBJ2-1; D is unresolved. Germline V gives CDR1 MNHNS, CDR2 SASEGT. The V end lost 1 base, the J end lost 7 bases, and 5 bases lay between the germline ends. This CDR3 has 12 residues. CDR3 region: CASSEDRNEQFF. The DNA for the CDR3 is TGTGCCAGCAGTGAAGATAGGAATGAGCAGTTCTTC.

The CDR3 bases are TGTGCCAGCTCACCACAAAGGATCGCGAACACCGGGGAGCTGTTTTTT. This encodes CASSPQRIANTGELFF. The chain is built from TRBV18 and TRBJ2-2; D is ambiguous. Trimming took 1 base from V and 0 from J, leaving 9 bases between them. CDR3 size: 16 residues. Looked up from germline, CDR1 is KGHSH and CDR2 is LQKENI.

The chain employs TRBV11-2 and TRBJ1-5, with D perhaps matching TRBD1 (5 bases). CDR1 and CDR2 from the germline V gene are SGHAT and FQNNGV. CDR3 length: 13 residues. V lost 1 base, J lost 4 bases, and 5 bases lay in between. CDR3 DNA sequence: TGTGCCAGCAGCTTAGCAGGGAATCAGCCCCAGCATTTT. It translates to CASSLAGNQPQHF.

V usage is TRBV19 and J usage is TRBJ2-3, with D perhaps assigned TRBD1 or TRBD2 (5 bases each). The CDR3 spans 13 residues. Germline assignment: CDR1 LNHDA and CDR2 SQIVND (reference sequence). Trimming left V 7 bases short and J 6 bases short, with 14 bases between. The DNA for the CDR3 is TGTGCCAGTACCATGTCGGGGCGGGATACGCAGTATTTT. This translates into CASTMSGRDTQYF.

J is TRBJ2-7 and V is TRBV9; possible D gene TRBD2, 7 bases. The CDR3 has 15 amino acids. Deletions cut 4 bases from V and 5 bases from J, with 19 bases between. The germline gives CDR1 SGDLS, CDR2 YYNGEE. CDR3 sequence reads: CASSPGGSRVNEQYF. As DNA, the CDR3 is TGTGCCAGCAGCCCGGGGGGCTCAAGAGTGAACGAGCAGTACTTC.

In this sample, this clone turned up once. V usage is TRBV29-1 and J usage is TRBJ1-3; 7 positions match TRBD1. Per the germline V gene, CDR1 is SQVTM and CDR2 is ANQGSEA. V was clipped by 5 bases and J by 0 bases; unmatched bases: 7. This CDR3 spans 15 amino acids. The CDR3 protein is CSVRTGKSSGNTIYF. Written as DNA, the CDR3 is TGCAGCGTTCGGACAGGAAAGAGCTCTGGAAACACCATATATTTT.

The chain has TRBV7-9 and TRBJ1-1; perhaps TRBD1 as D (5 bases). This CDR3 is 16 amino acids long. Germline CDR1 and CDR2: SEHNR and FQNEAQ (reference sequence). The V and J ends lost 2 bases and 6 bases respectively, with 19 bases between them. The CDR3 DNA follows: TGTGCCAGCAGCTTAAGTCGGGCAGGGAGGTTGCCTGAAGCTTTCTTT. Translation gives CASSLSRAGRLPEAFF. Together with reference TRBV7-9 and TRBJ1-1, the CDR3 gives the full variable domain: DTGVSQNPRHKITKRGQNVTFRCDPISEHNRLYWYRQTLGQGPEFLTYFQNEAQLEKSRLLSDRFSAERPKGSFSTLEIQRTEQGDSAMYLCASSLSRAGRLPEAFFGQGTRLTVV.

V and J are TRBV11-2 and TRBJ1-3; no reliable D call. This CDR3 is built from 15 residues. Germline lookup yields CDR1 SGHAT and CDR2 FQNNGV. Trimming took off 5 bases at V and 2 bases at J, with 13 bases between the two ends. Here the CDR3 reads CASSLSTIAGNTIYF. The CDR3 DNA reads TGTGCCAGCAGCCTTTCGACAATCGCTGGAAACACCATATATTTT.

The gene calls are TRBV9 and TRBJ1-5; 9 nucleotides agree with TRBD1. This CDR3 is 17 amino acids long. Germline V gene sequence: CDR1 SGDLS, CDR2 YYNGEE. J was trimmed by 6 bases and V by 3 bases; bases with no gene match: 13. The CDR3 region is CASSAGGGQGTCQPQHF. CDR3 nucleotide sequence: TGTGCCAGCAGCGCGGGGGGCGGACAGGGGACGTGTCAGCCCCAGCATTTT.

The chain uses TRBV11-2 and TRBJ2-7; TRBD2 is a possible D gene (6 bases). Trimming removed 5 bases from V and 7 bases from J, with 18 bases in between. Per germline, CDR1 SGHAT and CDR2 FQNNGV. The CDR3 consists of 14 residues. In DNA form, the CDR3 reads TGTGCCAGCAGCCTATTAGCGGCGAATAAAGAGCAGTACTTC. Translation: CASSLLAANKEQYF.

The rearrangement uses TRBV18 and TRBJ1-4, with D perhaps matching TRBD1 (6 bases). The CDR3 contains 17 residues. Trimming stripped 0 bases from V and 0 bases from J, with 11 bases between. Looked up from germline, CDR1 is KGHSH and CDR2 is LQKENI. In DNA form, the CDR3 reads TGTGCCAGCTCACCACCGGGGCAGGGGACAACTAATGAAAAACTGTTTTTT. It codes for CASSPPGQGTTNEKLFF.